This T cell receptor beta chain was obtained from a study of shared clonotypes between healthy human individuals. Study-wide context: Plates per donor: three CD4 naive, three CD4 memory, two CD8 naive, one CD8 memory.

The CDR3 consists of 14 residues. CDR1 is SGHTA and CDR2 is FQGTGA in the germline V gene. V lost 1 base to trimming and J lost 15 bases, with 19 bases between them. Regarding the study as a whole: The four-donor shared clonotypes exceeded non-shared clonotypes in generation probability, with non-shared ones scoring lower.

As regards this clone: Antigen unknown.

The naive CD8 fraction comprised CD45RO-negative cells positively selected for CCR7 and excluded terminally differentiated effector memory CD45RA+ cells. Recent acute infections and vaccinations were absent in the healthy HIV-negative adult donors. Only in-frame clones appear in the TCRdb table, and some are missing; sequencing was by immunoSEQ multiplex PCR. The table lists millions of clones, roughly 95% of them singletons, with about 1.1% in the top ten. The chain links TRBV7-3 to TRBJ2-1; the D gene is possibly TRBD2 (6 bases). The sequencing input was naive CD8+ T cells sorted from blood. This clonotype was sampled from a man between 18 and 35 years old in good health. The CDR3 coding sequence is TGTGCCAGCAGCTTAAGTGCTGAAGGGACTGGGAGGTTCTTC. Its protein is CASSLSAEGTGRFF.